These 32 T cell receptor beta chains share one sample of origin, sequenced in a study of blood T cell repertoires in COVID-19. Method: immunoSEQ multiplex PCR; TCRdb's copy keeps in-frame clones and lacks some. The sample lists about 34,000 clones, about 85% occurring once. Sequencing was done on a sample of peripheral blood. The receptors shown here come from a human donor with acute or convalescent COVID-19. The donor label of this sample is uncertain.

V gene TRBV6-2 or TRBV6-3 combines with J gene TRBJ1-6; 8 nucleotides line up with TRBD1. Germline assignment: CDR1 MNHEY and CDR2 SVGEGT. Trimming removed 0 bases from V and 9 bases from J; junction bases left unmatched: 4. The CDR3 spans 15 residues. In DNA form, the CDR3 reads TGTGCCAGCAGTTACTCTGAGACAGGGGTTTCACCCCTCCACTTT. This gives the protein CASSYSETGVSPLHF.

V usage is TRBV6-6 and J usage is TRBJ1-6; 9 bases map to TRBD1. The length of the CDR3 is 16 residues. V was clipped by 5 bases and J by 9 bases; unmatched bases: 11. Germline V gene data show CDR1 as MNHNY and CDR2 as SVGAGI (reference sequence). The CDR3 region has the DNA TGTGCCAGCAGTCCTACAGGGGGCTTTCCCCGTTCACCCCTCCACTTT. This encodes CASSPTGGFPRSPLHF.

This chain joins TRBV7-9 and TRBJ1-6, with 11 bases that match TRBD1. The junction had 5 bases not matched to a gene; V was cut back by 5 bases and J by 2 bases. The germline V gene encodes CDR1 SEHNR and CDR2 FQNEAQ (reference sequence). This CDR3 is 17 amino acids long. CDR3 sequence (DNA): TGTGCCAGCAGCCCCTGGACAGGGGGCGCCTATAATTCACCCCTCCACTTT. Translation: CASSPWTGGAYNSPLHF.

The J gene is TRBJ1-1, the V gene TRBV6-5; D might be TRBD1 (6 bases). Trimming shortened V by 6 bases and J by 5 bases, and 19 bases separated the two germline ends. CDR3 size: 15 residues. The germline CDR1 and CDR2 sequences are MNHEY and SVGAGI. This CDR3 is CASRGRGGLETEAFF. CDR3 sequence (DNA): TGTGCCAGCAGAGGTCGGGGGGGGCTCGAAACTGAAGCTTTCTTT.

V and J are TRBV3-1 (or the pseudogene TRBV3-2) and TRBJ1-3; the D is unclear. Germline assignment: CDR1 LGHDT and CDR2 YNNKEL (reference sequence). Between the trimmed V and J ends, which lost 4 bases and 4 bases, there was a span of 14 bases. This CDR3 contains 15 residues. CDR3 amino acids: CASSPEGAGGNTIYF. For the CDR3, the DNA is TGTGCCAGCAGCCCGGAGGGCGCGGGCGGAAACACCATATATTTT.

The chain is built from TRBV6-6 and TRBJ2-1, with 9 bases fitting TRBD2. Germline V lookup: CDR1 MNHNY, CDR2 SVGAGI (reference sequence). The V segment lost 5 bases and the J segment 2 bases; nucleotides outside the gene matches: 13. The CDR3 sequence is 18 residues long. The CDR3 protein is CASSLFGTSLLAYNEQFF. CDR3 DNA sequence: TGTGCCAGCAGTCTTTTTGGGACTAGCTTGTTAGCCTACAATGAGCAGTTCTTC.

This chain connects TRBV7-8 to TRBJ2-5, with 16 bases identical to TRBD2. J lost 5 bases, V lost 5 bases, and 11 bases had no gene match. Germline values: CDR1 SGHVS, CDR2 FQNEAQ. The CDR3 consists of 18 residues. CDR3 loop: CASSIGTSGGDTWETQYF. CDR3 coding DNA: TGTGCCAGCAGCATCGGGACTAGCGGGGGGGATACGTGGGAGACCCAGTACTTC.

The chain recombines TRBV6-5 with TRBJ1-1; possible D gene TRBD1, 6 bases. The CDR3 totals 13 residues. V shed 6 bases and J shed 4 bases, with 12 bases lying between them. Germline-derived CDR1 and CDR2 are MNHEY and SVGAGI. Written as DNA, the CDR3 is TGTGCCAGCAGCCCCCCAGGGGTCACTGAAGCTTTCTTT. Translating it yields CASSPPGVTEAFF.

CDR3 coding DNA: TGTGCCAGCAGCTTGGAAACAGGGGTCTCCTACAATGAGCAGTTCTTC. Translating it yields CASSLETGVSYNEQFF. The V and J genes are TRBV5-4 and TRBJ2-1; 7 bases agree with TRBD1. V shed 0 bases, J shed 0 bases, and the junction held 3 bases outside the gene matches. The germline CDR1 and CDR2 sequences are SGHNT and YYREEE (reference sequence). CDR3 length: 16 amino acids.

In this sample, this clone turned up a few times. V gene TRBV7-3 combines with J gene TRBJ2-3, with TRBD2 matching 9 bases. This CDR3 is built from 16 residues. Germline assignment: CDR1 SGHTA and CDR2 FQGTGA. The V and J ends lost 4 bases and 1 base, in that order; junction bases with no gene match: 6. This chain's CDR3 is CASSSGLARGTDTQYF. The CDR3 DNA follows: TGTGCCAGCAGCTCGGGACTAGCCAGGGGCACAGATACGCAGTATTTT.

The CDR3 DNA reads as TGTGCCAGCAGCTTAGGAGTCTCCTACGAGCAGTACTTC. It is translated as CASSLGVSYEQYF. V usage is TRBV7-2 and J usage is TRBJ2-7; D uncertain. Germline V lookup: CDR1 SGHTA, CDR2 FQGNSA. V lost 1 base to trimming and J lost 0 bases, with 4 bases between them. This CDR3 region has 13 residues.

The V and J genes are TRBV7-2 and TRBJ2-2; TRBD1 agrees at 9 bases. V dropped 5 bases and J dropped 6; count of bases not matched to a gene: 10. The germline gives CDR1 SGHTA, CDR2 FQGNSA. The CDR3 runs to 16 residues. CDR3 DNA sequence: TGTGCCAGCAGCGATAATGGACAGGGGAAAGCCGGGGAGCTGTTTTTT. It encodes CASSDNGQGKAGELFF.

The V and J genes are TRBV30 and TRBJ2-3; TRBD2 agrees at 8 bases. V shed 4 bases, J shed 6 bases, and the junction held 6 bases outside the gene matches. The CDR3 loop spans 13 amino acids. CDR1 is GTSNPN and CDR2 is SVGIG in the germline V gene (reference sequence). The CDR3 DNA reads as TGTGCCTGGACGAAGCGGGAGAGGGATACGCAGTATTTT. The encoded protein is CAWTKRERDTQYF.

This chain joins TRBV6-6 and TRBJ1-1; D gene ambiguous. V lost 2 bases, J lost 8 bases, and 6 bases lay in between. Germline V gene sequence: CDR1 MNHNY, CDR2 SVGAGI (reference sequence). This CDR3 comprises 11 residues. In DNA form, the CDR3 reads TGTGCCAGCAGTTACGGGCCGGAAGCTTTCTTT. This codes for CASSYGPEAFF.

V usage is TRBV5-4 and J usage is TRBJ1-6; D perhaps matches TRBD1 (6 bases). V shed 5 bases and J shed 0 bases, with 9 bases lying between them. Germline V gene sequence: CDR1 SGHNT, CDR2 YYREEE (reference sequence). The CDR3 loop spans 15 amino acids. This CDR3 is CASRVQGSYNSPLHF. CDR3 sequence (DNA): TGTGCCAGCAGGGTACAGGGCTCCTATAATTCACCCCTCCACTTT. The complete variable domain, with remaining parts taken from reference TRBV5-4 and TRBJ1-6, reads ETGVTQSPTHLIKTRGQQVTLRCSSQSGHNTVSWYQQALGQGPQFIFQYYREEENGRGNFPPRFSGLQFPNYSSELNVNALELDDSALYLCASRVQGSYNSPLHFGNGTRLTVT.

About this clone: At one of its ends the junction is not consistent with the germline gene, which may arise from a read error. This rearrangement joins TRBV13 to TRBJ2-2, with D unclear. The CDR3 runs to 12 residues. CDR1 is PRHDT, CDR2 FYEKMQ, per germline (reference sequence). The CDR3 sequence: CASSSNIGELFF. CDR3 bases: TGTGCCAGCAGTTCGAACATCGGGGAGCTGTTTTTT. The full variable domain, in which reference TRBV13 and TRBJ2-2 provide the parts outside the CDR3, is AAGVIQSPRHLIKEKRETATLKCYPIPRHDTVYWYQQGPGQDPQFLISFYEKMQSDKGSIPDRFSAQQFSDYHSELNMSSLELGDSALYFCASSSNIGELFFGEGSRLTVL.

This clone came up a few times. This rearrangement joins TRBV5-6 to TRBJ2-5; D remains ambiguous. Between the trimmed V and J ends, which lost 2 bases and 5 bases, there was a span of 19 bases. Looked up from germline, CDR1 is SGHDT and CDR2 is YYEEEE. This CDR3 is built from 16 residues. The CDR3 region is CASSFGAGAPMETQYF. Here the CDR3 DNA reads TGTGCCAGCAGCTTTGGAGCCGGAGCCCCAATGGAGACCCAGTACTTC.

The chain has TRBV29-1 and TRBJ2-5; 8 positions match TRBD2. The CDR3 totals 13 residues. The V gene end was trimmed by 7 bases and the J gene end by 2 bases; junction bases not matched to a gene: 6. Germline V gene sequence: CDR1 SQVTM, CDR2 ANQGSEA. The CDR3 region is CSASLAAQETQYF. The CDR3 DNA reads TGCAGCGCCTCACTAGCGGCACAAGAGACCCAGTACTTC.

The gene calls are TRBV2 and TRBJ2-1; 7 nucleotides line up with TRBD2. CDR3 length: 13 amino acids. V lost 10 bases and J lost 9; bases outside the gene matches: 12. Germline V CDR1 and CDR2: SNHLY, FYNNEI. For the CDR3, the DNA is TGTGCCAACTCCGGGACTACTAACAGTGAGCAGTTCTTC. Protein product: CANSGTTNSEQFF.

The chain is built from TRBV29-1 and TRBJ1-1; maybe TRBD1 (6 bases). Trimming cost V 5 bases and J 0 bases, with 19 bases left between them. Per the germline V gene, CDR1 is SQVTM and CDR2 is ANQGSEA. The CDR3 consists of 16 residues. CDR3 coding DNA: TGCAGCGTTAAAAAAACAGGGATAGGGGTGAACACTGAAGCTTTCTTT. This sequence encodes CSVKKTGIGVNTEAFF.

This sequence joins TRBV21-1 and TRBJ1-1; the table's D call, TRBD1, was not checked against the DNA. TRBV21-1 is described as a pseudogene. This CDR3 has 16 residues. Written as DNA, the CDR3 is TGTGCCAGCAGCAACAGGGGGCCAGGCGTAAACACTGAAGCTTTCTTT. Protein sequence: CASSNRGPGVNTEAFF.

The rearrangement links TRBV27 to TRBJ1-1; D is ambiguous. The V end was cut by 5 bases, the J end by 8 bases, with 15 bases between. Germline-derived CDR1 and CDR2 are MNHEY and SMNVEV (reference sequence). The CDR3 length is 13 residues. CDR3 amino acids: CASSPYPLEEAFF. CDR3 bases: TGTGCCAGCAGTCCCTACCCTCTTGAGGAAGCTTTCTTT.

The chain uses TRBV6-5 and TRBJ1-5; D gene ambiguous. V dropped 6 bases and J dropped 9 bases, with 9 bases sitting between them. The CDR3 totals 11 residues. Germline V gene sequence: CDR1 MNHEY, CDR2 SVGAGI. The CDR3 reads CASRARGPQHF. The CDR3 DNA sequence: TGTGCCAGCAGGGCCCGTGGGCCCCAGCATTTT.

V usage is TRBV28 and J usage is TRBJ2-7; a possible D gene is TRBD2 (6 bases). The CDR3 totals 15 residues. With 4 bases removed from V and 1 base from J, the gap between germline ends came to 14 bases. Per germline, CDR1 MDHEN and CDR2 SYDVKM. CDR3 DNA: TGTGCCAGCAGTTCATCGACTAGGGGATCCTACGAGCAGTACTTC. Encoded protein: CASSSSTRGSYEQYF. The entire variable domain, with the rest obtained from reference TRBV28 and TRBJ2-7, is as follows: DVKVTQSSRYLVKRTGEKVFLECVQDMDHENMFWYRQDPGLGLRLIYFSYDVKMKEKGDIPEGYSVSREKKERFSLILESASTNQTSMYLCASSSSTRGSYEQYFGPGTRLTVT.

V and J are TRBV6-2 or TRBV6-3 and TRBJ2-5; D is ambiguous. There are 14 residues in the CDR3. V lost 2 bases and J lost 7, with 14 bases in between. Germline CDR1 MNHEY, CDR2 SVGEGT. CDR3 sequence: CASSYPLEVGTQYF. The CDR3 DNA reads TGTGCCAGCAGTTACCCCCTAGAGGTGGGGACCCAGTACTTC.

The genes are TRBV5-1 and TRBJ2-2; TRBD1 agrees at 10 bases. The CDR3 totals 16 residues. Germline CDR1 reads SGHRS; CDR2 reads YFSETQ. V shed 3 bases and J 3 bases; nucleotides not matched to a gene: 5. The CDR3 DNA is TGCGCCAGCAGCTACGGACAGGGGGAGTACACCGGGGAGCTGTTTTTT. Its translation: CASSYGQGEYTGELFF.

The chain recombines TRBV6-1 with TRBJ2-2; D is perhaps TRBD2 (6 bases). The CDR3 runs to 15 residues. The germline gives CDR1 MNHNS, CDR2 SASEGT. Between the trimmed V and J ends, which lost 2 bases and 4 bases, there was a span of 11 bases. The CDR3 DNA sequence: TGTGCCAGCAGTGAACAGCAGGGAGGCACCGGGGAGCTGTTTTTT. It codes for CASSEQQGGTGELFF.

This clone was observed a few times. The chain carries TRBV19 and TRBJ1-3; D may be TRBD1 (6 bases). Germline lookup yields CDR1 LNHDA and CDR2 SQIVND (reference sequence). CDR3 size: 14 residues. Trimming stripped 7 bases from V and 0 bases from J, with 10 bases between. Written as DNA, the CDR3 is TGTGCCAGTATTCGAGGGGGCTCTGGAAACACCATATATTTT. Protein product: CASIRGGSGNTIYF.

The CDR3 DNA is TGTGCCAGCAAGAGGCAAGATACGCAGTATTTT. Translated, it gives CASKRQDTQYF. V and J are TRBV25-1 and TRBJ2-3; the D is unclear. Per the germline V gene, CDR1 is MGHDK and CDR2 is SYGVNS. The CDR3 length is 11 residues. Trimming cost V 7 bases and J 5 bases, with 7 bases left between them.

V gene TRBV30 combines with J gene TRBJ1-2, with D possibly being TRBD1 (5 bases). Trimming stripped 3 bases from V and 7 bases from J, with 12 bases between. The CDR3 spans 12 residues. Germline CDR1 reads GTSNPN; CDR2 reads SVGIG (reference sequence). The CDR3 DNA is TGTGCCTGGAGAACAGGCCTCCGTGGCTACACCTTC. Translated, it gives CAWRTGLRGYTF.

The gene calls are TRBV11-2 and TRBJ2-2, with TRBD2 matching over 15 bases. This CDR3 is 17 amino acids long. V lost 1 base, J lost 5 bases, and 2 bases stayed unmatched. CDR1 and CDR2 (germline): SGHAT, FQNNGV. CDR3 in amino acids: CASSLGGTSGRTGELFF. For the CDR3, the DNA is TGTGCCAGCAGCTTAGGAGGGACTAGCGGGAGGACCGGGGAGCTGTTTTTT.

The gene calls are TRBV6-5 and TRBJ1-2; no clear D. The V end was cut by 8 bases, the J end by 0 bases, with 7 bases between. The CDR3 has 12 amino acids. Germline CDR1 and CDR2: MNHEY and SVGAGI. The CDR3 DNA reads as TGTGCCAGCGGCGGGCCTAACTATGGCTACACCTTC. Translated: CASGGPNYGYTF.